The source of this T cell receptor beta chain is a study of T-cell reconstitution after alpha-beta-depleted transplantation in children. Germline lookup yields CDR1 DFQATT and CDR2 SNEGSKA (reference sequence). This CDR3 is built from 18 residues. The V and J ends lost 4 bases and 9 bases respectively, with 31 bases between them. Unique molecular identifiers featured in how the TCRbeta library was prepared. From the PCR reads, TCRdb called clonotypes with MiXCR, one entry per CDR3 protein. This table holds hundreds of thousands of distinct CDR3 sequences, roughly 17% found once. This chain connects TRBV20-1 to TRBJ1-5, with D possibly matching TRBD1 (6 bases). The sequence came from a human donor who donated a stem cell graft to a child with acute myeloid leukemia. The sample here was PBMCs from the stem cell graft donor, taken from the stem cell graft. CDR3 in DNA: TGCAGTGCTATTGGACAGACGAACTTCCCCCCTTTTAAAGGGCCCCAGCATTTT. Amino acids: CSAIGQTNFPPFKGPQHF.